Described below is a single TCR beta chain sequence and its context. Its antigen is unidentified. Trimming cost V 0 bases and J 7 bases, with 7 bases left between them. CDR1 and CDR2 from the germline V gene are MNHNS and SASEGT. This CDR3 region has 12 residues. The entry originates in a study of breast tumors, draining lymph nodes, adjacent tissues. Study conclusions and caveats: Compared with basal-like, luminal-like tumors shared significantly more repertoire with nontumor tissue. Tumors had less TCR diversity than lymph nodes, more than nontumor tissue.

The lymph nodes were axillary draining lymph nodes from breast cancer patients. Each CDR3 protein gets one entry after TCRdb re-called the multiplex PCR reads with MiXCR. The table includes around 190,000 distinct CDR3 sequences, 33% detected once. What was sequenced was axillary lymph node tissue. This TCR was sampled from a female donor with breast cancer. Some clones in this sample may be carry-over from other donors' samples. The chain uses TRBV6-1 and TRBJ2-7; no definite D call. CDR3 in DNA: TGTGCCAGCAGTGAAGCACCGAGGGAGCAGTACTTC. Its protein product is CASSEAPREQYF.